This T cell receptor (beta chain) was obtained from a study of cytomegalovirus exposure and HLA in healthy donors. Findings of the study overall: TCR beta chain V- and J-gene trimming was linked, in a later analysis, to a missense variant in DCLRE1C.

For this clone: Its target is not known.

The germline CDR1 and CDR2 sequences are LGHNA and YNFKEQ. The ends were cut back, 0 bases at V and 0 bases at J, with 15 bases in the middle. This CDR3 is built from 17 residues. Researchers ran the PCR with 60 Vbeta and 13 Jbeta primers. Generated by immunoSEQ multiplex PCR, the TCRdb table keeps only in-frame clones and is missing some. The sample shows a few hundred thousand clones, roughly 70% of them seen only once. The receptor's source is a female donor in good health and CMV-seronegative. The specimen sequenced was PBMCs. The rearrangement joins TRBV4-2 to TRBJ2-7, with D uncertain. The chain's CDR3 is CASSQDAPSRSSYEQYF. DNA for the CDR3: TGTGCCAGCAGCCAAGATGCCCCTTCGAGGAGCTCCTACGAGCAGTACTTC.